This T cell receptor (beta chain) was retrieved from a study of blood T cell repertoires in COVID-19 (TCRdb year 2020). Regarding the study in general: The collaborator samples originated in the United States, Italy and Spain and spanned the acute and convalescent phases of COVID-19. HLA class I and class II types, where available, came from metadata supplied by the sample provider rather than from assay-based typing. The material from the prospective study consisted of cDNA or gDNA derived from T cells, B-cell-depleted T cells, or PBMCs. Deeply sampled blood TCRbeta repertoires from subjects exposed to, actively infected with, or recovered from COVID-19 were included in the dataset. The repertoires were made available in a free public database intended to serve as a resource for research on the immune response to SARS-CoV-2. Sample metadata almost always included a de-identified subject ID, COVID-19 status, age in years and sex. Samples were obtained from the ongoing ImmuneRACE study (first 160 participants) and from some 1,200 subjects provided by 6 global collaborators. Findings and caveats that apply to the study as a whole: The quantity of clinical and demographic metadata differed by source and by participant and was supplied without curation.

Whole blood was collected in K2EDTA tubes by collaborating institutions according to the institutions' own protocols. For TCRbeta analysis, collaborators shipped samples in one of three forms: frozen whole blood, isolated PBMCs, or DNA extracted from either of those sample types. Details on this clone: Its antigen has not been determined. No base qualities exist here, and no much larger clone lies one base off it.

TCRbeta CDR3 regions were amplified from genomic DNA by means of the immunoSEQ Assay, a bias-controlled multiplex PCR. The original methods were these. Nucleated cell counts per sample were estimated from amplification of reference gene primers within the assay. To quantify the absolute abundance of each unique TCRbeta CDR3 rearrangement, sequence reads were collapsed and filtered. Productive Simpson clonality was computed per sample as the square root of Simpson's diversity index over productive rearrangements. Not all clones reach the TCRdb copy of this immuneACCESS table, which keeps in-frame sequences only. Checked studies attribute under half of the gap to unresolved V genes and leave the rest unexplained. V, J and clone size are those of that table, while D and trimming were read from the DNA. This sample gives about 210,000 clones in total; 92% of them show up just once. Together, the top ten hold approximately 1.2% of the sample.

The source of this sequence is a man younger than 45 with acute or convalescent COVID-19. The source material was peripheral blood.

The DNA sequence is TGTGCCAGCAGTGAAGCGCAACTAGCCTACGAGCAGTACTTC. It translates as CASSEAQLAYEQYF. The chain couples TRBV6-1 to TRBJ2-7; TRBD2 is a weak D gene call, 5 bases matching. CDR1 and CDR2 are read off the germline V gene as MNHNS and SASEGT. V gives up 0 bases and J gives up 2 bases, and the segment between their germline ends measures 8 bases. From the cysteine up to the phenylalanine, the CDR3 has a length of 14 residues. Of the read, only the CDR3 DNA is kept; its 42 bases are in frame from base 1.